The sequence of this T cell receptor (beta chain) was determined in a study of T cells in tuberculosis. The protocol was immunoSEQ multiplex PCR, while the TCRdb copy is restricted to in-frame clones and leaves out a portion. The sample has roughly 34,000 clones, approximately 96% seen once. Germline V gene data show CDR1 as SGHRS and CDR2 as YFSETQ. The CDR3 consists of 15 residues. After removal of 3 bases from V and 4 bases from J, the junction contained 3 bases not matched to a gene. Note on this clone: What it binds is not known.

Study-wide results and limits: The TCR-beta difference was not significant; alpha differences partly reflected length. A GMM-specific repertoire classifier reached approximately 90% accuracy, AUROC 0.90. GMM-specific TCRs were nearer to active tuberculosis alpha repertoires, suggesting expansion.

This rearrangement joins TRBV5-1 to TRBJ2-7; the match to TRBD2 covers 14 bases. The material sequenced was PBMCs. This TCR came from a donor aged 10-29 years with latent tuberculosis or without tuberculosis infection. Written as DNA, the CDR3 is TGCGCCAGCAGCTGGGGGACTAGCGGGAGATACGAGCAGTACTTC. This sequence encodes CASSWGTSGRYEQYF.